This entry concerns a single T cell receptor beta chain. The antigen is undetermined. This sample is drawn from a study of cytomegalovirus exposure and HLA in healthy donors. In the study overall: Researchers found that approximately 77% of 350 to 500 genotyped donors fell within the Caucasian-associated ancestry cluster. Study-level points and caveats: TCR beta sequences reportedly predicted the HLA-A and HLA-B alleles of most subjects accurately. The study carried out a later analysis of TCR beta sequences. It associated 15,000 to 20,000 of them with specific HLA alleles at a false discovery rate of 0.05. Common viral pathogens seemed to be connected with several of the most significant clusters, according to a later analysis.

Germline V gene data show CDR1 as SGHNT and CDR2 as YYREEE (reference sequence). This CDR3 has 17 amino acids. V lost 0 bases and J 6 bases, leaving 19 bases between the germline ends. PCR used 60 Vbeta primers and 13 Jbeta primers. TCRdb's copy holds only in-frame clones and misses some; the assay was immunoSEQ multiplex PCR. The table records about 120,000 clones, 77% of them present only once. The sample consisted of PBMCs. The V gene is TRBV5-4, the J gene TRBJ2-1; perhaps TRBD1 as D (7 bases). The clonotype was recovered from a young man in good health and CMV-seropositive. CDR3 nucleotide sequence: TGTGCCAGCAGCTTGGTGGAGGGGGCGAGGGGTGGCAATGAGCAGTTCTTC. Its translation: CASSLVEGARGGNEQFF. Using reference TRBV5-4 and TRBJ2-1 for the parts outside the CDR3, the full variable domain is ETGVTQSPTHLIKTRGQQVTLRCSSQSGHNTVSWYQQALGQGPQFIFQYYREEENGRGNFPPRFSGLQFPNYSSELNVNALELDDSALYLCASSLVEGARGGNEQFFGPGTRLTVL.